Listed below are T cell receptor beta chains from one sample, sequenced in a study of blood T cell repertoires in COVID-19. TCRdb's copy holds only in-frame clones and misses some; the assay was immunoSEQ multiplex PCR. The profile shows about 140,000 clones, 85% of them singletons. Source material: peripheral blood. These receptors were taken from a man in his forties or fifties with acute or convalescent COVID-19. Each CDR3 is given with its conserved first and last residue. A D gene is named only where the DNA matches it firmly. Clone size is not always given. Where it is, it says once, few, many or a class for expanded clones.

clone_size d_call j_call v_call cdr3_length cdr3_nt cdr3_aa
NA NA TRBJ1-3 TRBV5-6 14 TGTGCCAGCAGTCACAGGGACTCTGGAAACACCATATATTTT CASSHRDSGNTIYF
NA TRBD1 TRBJ2-7 TRBV28 17 TGTGCCAGCAGTTTCCACCTACAAGCGGGACAGGGCTTCGAGCAGTACTTC CASSFHLQAGQGFEQYF
NA TRBD1 TRBJ1-2 TRBV19 14 TGTGCCAGTAGTATAGGTCAGGGGGTATCTGGCTACACCTTC CASSIGQGVSGYTF
NA TRBD2 TRBJ2-1 TRBV10-3 15 TGTGCCATCAGTGGTGGGACTAGCAACTTCAATGAGCAGTTCTTC CAISGGTSNFNEQFF
NA TRBD1 TRBJ1-1 TRBV7-9 15 TGTGCCAGCAGCCAGATGGGACAGGGTATCACTGAAGCTTTCTTT CASSQMGQGITEAFF
NA NA TRBJ1-5 TRBV4-1 14 TGCGCCAGCAGCCGTGAGGATAGCAATCAGCCCCAGCATTTT CASSREDSNQPQHF
once TRBD1 TRBJ2-7 TRBV10-1 15 TGCGCCAGCAGTGAGGCCGGGACAGGGAACTACGAGCAGTACTTC CASSEAGTGNYEQYF
NA NA TRBJ1-3 TRBV6-5 15 TGTGCCAGCAGAAACAAATGGACACTTGGAAACACCATATATTTT CASRNKWTLGNTIYF
NA TRBD2 TRBJ2-7 TRBV5-1 14 TGCGCCAGCAGCGCGGGACTAGACTCCTACGAGCAGTACTTC CASSAGLDSYEQYF
few NA TRBJ1-2 TRBV14 15 TGTGCCAGCAGCCAATCCGGAACAGGGAACTATGGCTACACCTTC CASSQSGTGNYGYTF
NA TRBD2 TRBJ2-4 TRBV7-2 17 TGTGCCAGCAGCTTACTAGCGGGAGATGACGCCAAAAACATTCAGTACTTC CASSLLAGDDAKNIQYF
NA NA TRBJ1-2 TRBV9 13 TGTGCCAGCAGCACACATCGGGGGGATTGCTACACCTTC CASSTHRGDCYTF
NA NA TRBJ1-2 TRBV6-6 13 TGTACCAGCAGCGGGGAAAATAACTATGGCTACACCTTC CTSSGENNYGYTF
NA TRBD2 TRBJ2-7 TRBV7-6 17 TGTGCCAGCAGCTTACTAGCGGGAGCGTCCGCCTTTAGCGAGCAGTACTTC CASSLLAGASAFSEQYF
NA TRBD1 TRBJ1-2 TRBV25-1 13 TGTGCCAGCAGGGAAACAGGGACAGATGGCTACACCTTC CASRETGTDGYTF
NA NA TRBJ1-1 TRBV25-1 12 TGTGCCAGCAGTGTACAGGGCACTGAAGCTTTCTTT CASSVQGTEAFF
NA NA TRBJ1-6 TRBV6-6 16 TGTGCCAGCAGTTACGGCAGGGCTGACTATAATTCACCCCTCCACTTT CASSYGRADYNSPLHF
NA TRBD2 TRBJ2-1 TRBV6-5 15 TGTGCCAGCAGCCCGGCTAGCGGGTCGGTGAATGAGCAGTTCTTC CASSPASGSVNEQFF
NA TRBD1 TRBJ1-2 TRBV19 12 TGTGCCAGTAGTCTTGGACAGGCAGAGAACACCTTC CASSLGQAENTF
NA NA TRBJ2-2 TRBV12-5 14 TGTGCTAGTGGTTCCTTCTTAGTCACCGGGGAGCTGTTTTTT CASGSFLVTGELFF
NA NA TRBJ2-5 TRBV5-4 15 TGTGCCAGCAGCTCGCGATCCAGGGTGGGAGAGACCCAGTACTTC CASSSRSRVGETQYF
NA NA TRBJ2-1 TRBV7-8 12 TGTGCCAGCAAGCTTAGTTACAATGAGCAGTTCTTC CASKLSYNEQFF
few TRBD1 TRBJ2-2 TRBV24-1 15 TGTGCCACCAGCAACAGGGGTATTAACACCGGGGAGCTGTTTTTT CATSNRGINTGELFF
NA TRBD1 TRBJ2-1 TRBV11-3 14 TGTGCCAGCAGCTTACCCGGGACAGGGGCCGAGCAGTTCTTC CASSLPGTGAEQFF
NA NA TRBJ2-3 TRBV25-1 14 TGTGCCAGCAGTGAATTTAAGGGGTCAGATACGCAGTATTTT CASSEFKGSDTQYF
NA NA TRBJ2-7 TRBV5-4 14 TGTGCCAGCAGCTTTTCGGACAGCCACTACGAGCAGTACTTC CASSFSDSHYEQYF
NA TRBD1 TRBJ1-2 TRBV7-9 15 TGTGCCAGCAGCTTAGCTGGACAGGGGGCCCATGGCTACACCTTC CASSLAGQGAHGYTF
NA NA TRBJ2-7 TRBV2 13 TGTGCCAGCAGTGGGGGGGTTGGCTACGAGCAGTACTTC CASSGGVGYEQYF
NA TRBD2 TRBJ2-1 TRBV9 19 TGTGCCAGCAGCGTAGTCCCCACCGCCGCTAGCGGGGCAGACAATGAGCAGTTCTTC CASSVVPTAASGADNEQFF
NA TRBD2 TRBJ2-1 TRBV6-1 14 TGTGCCAGCAGTGAGCTAGCGGGGGGGGATGAGCAGTTCTTC CASSELAGGDEQFF
NA TRBD2 TRBJ2-2 TRBV3-1/TRBV3-2 18 TGTGCCAGCAGCCAAGATCGGCTAGCGGGGGGGCCGGCCGGGGAGCTGTTTTTT CASSQDRLAGGPAGELFF
NA TRBD1 TRBJ1-1 TRBV11-3 17 TGTGCCAGCAGCCCTCAGTCAGACAGGGGGCGAAAAACTGAAGCTTTCTTT CASSPQSDRGRKTEAFF
NA NA TRBJ2-1 TRBV1 17 TGCACCAGCAGCCAAGATCATCCTAGCGGGGGTTACAATGAGCAGTTCTTC CTSSQDHPSGGYNEQFF
NA TRBD2 TRBJ2-1 TRBV2 15 TGTGCCAGCATCTCCCCAGCGGGGACTTACAATGAGCAGTTCTTC CASISPAGTYNEQFF
NA NA TRBJ1-5 TRBV6-5 13 TGTGCCAGCAGTTACGGGCAGGGACAGCCCCAGCATTTT CASSYGQGQPQHF
NA TRBD1 TRBJ1-1 TRBV29-1 12 TGCAGCGTTGGGAGACAGGGATCGAGCGCTTTCTTT CSVGRQGSSAFF
NA TRBD2 TRBJ2-5 TRBV3-1/TRBV3-2 15 TGTGCCAGCAGCCAAGATTGGGGGGGTCAAGAGACCCAGTACTTC CASSQDWGGQETQYF
NA NA TRBJ2-2 TRBV28 13 TGTGCCAGCAGTGCCGGAGGAACCGGGGAGCTGTTTTTT CASSAGGTGELFF
NA TRBD1 TRBJ2-6 TRBV6-5 15 TGTGCCATCATGACAGGGGGTTCAGGGGCCAACGTCCTGACTTTC CAIMTGGSGANVLTF
NA NA TRBJ1-3 TRBV5-1 15 TGCGCCAGCAGCCGAACAGGGACCTCTGGAAACACCATATATTTT CASSRTGTSGNTIYF
NA NA TRBJ2-7 TRBV5-1 13 TGCGCCAGCAGCTTGGAGGGGTCCGACGAGCAGTACTTC CASSLEGSDEQYF
NA TRBD1 TRBJ1-2 TRBV10-3 17 TGTGCCATCAGTGAGCGGGAAGTGGGGACAGGGGGCAGGGGCTACACCTTC CAISEREVGTGGRGYTF
NA NA TRBJ2-1 TRBV28 15 TGTGCCAGCTTCTCCCGCGGGATTACTAACAATGAGCAGTTCTTC CASFSRGITNNEQFF
NA NA TRBJ2-7 TRBV7-6 15 TGTGCCAGCAGCTTAGAACAGGGTGGCGCCTACGAGCAGTACTTC CASSLEQGGAYEQYF
once NA TRBJ2-7 TRBV25-1 13 TGTGCCAGTTCAGGGAATCGATTCTACGAGCAGTACTTC CASSGNRFYEQYF
NA TRBD1 TRBJ2-5 TRBV30 13 TGTGCCTGGAGTAGGGGGCCCCAAGAGACCCAGTACTTC CAWSRGPQETQYF
NA NA TRBJ1-1 TRBV3-1/TRBV3-2 16 TGTGCCAGCAGCCAAGTCAACCCCCCGGGAAGGACTGAAGCTTTCTTT CASSQVNPPGRTEAFF
NA NA TRBJ1-6 TRBV14 14 TGTGCCAGCAGGAGGGGCGGGACTAATTCACCCCTCCACTTT CASRRGGTNSPLHF
NA TRBD1 TRBJ1-6 TRBV11-2 17 TGTGCCAGCAGCCCAGGGGACGGGACAGGGTCGAATTCACCCCTCCACTTT CASSPGDGTGSNSPLHF
NA TRBD1 TRBJ2-5 TRBV27 17 TGTGCCAGCAGTTTACGGGGAATGGACAGGGCGTGGGAGACCCAGTACTTC CASSLRGMDRAWETQYF
few NA TRBJ1-6 TRBV4-1 15 TGCGCCAGCAGCCAAGATGGCAGGGTAGGGTCACCCCTCCACTTT CASSQDGRVGSPLHF
NA NA TRBJ1-4 TRBV10-3 15 TGTGCCATCAGTGAGTCAGGAGGGGAGGAGGAAAAACTGTTTTTT CAISESGGEEEKLFF
NA NA TRBJ2-3 TRBV30 16 TGTGCCTGGAAAGTGTCGGGGGTCTATAGCACAGATACGCAGTATTTT CAWKVSGVYSTDTQYF